This TCR beta chain was captured by sequencing in a study of vaccination and CD4 T cells after COVID-19. Across the whole study: The convalescent group had six males, four females, seven Caucasians, two Asians, one multiracial. Convalescent patients gave post-COVID blood a median about 100 days post-diagnosis, range 35 to 161. Timing of post-vaccine sample collection was a median 72 days after dose two, with a range of 14 to 241.

On this clonotype itself: Its matching antigen is unknown.

Study-level results: Spike mono-reactivity was evident in 304 of the 307 vaccine-specific clones derived from convalescent patients.

An Oncomine TCR Beta short-read assay was used to sequence the DNA from cultured CD4+ T cells. TCRdb redid the calling of the PCR reads with MiXCR, one entry per CDR3 protein. Here the sample spans several thousand distinct CDR3 sequences, around three fifths being singletons. Stated treatment: roughly 11-day PBMC culture with coronavirus spike peptide pools or control peptides (ViraFEST assay). Germline V gene data show CDR1 as LGHNA and CDR2 as YSLEER. This CDR3 is built from 15 residues. V lost 2 bases and J lost 2, with 12 bases in between. This clonotype was obtained from a human donor who had recovered from COVID-19. The chain uses TRBV4-3 and TRBJ1-1, with a tentative D call TRBD1 (6 bases). Sequenced sample: CD4+ T cells from blood, cultured in vitro. The CDR3 region is CASSQKIGGNTEAFF. In nucleotides, the CDR3 is TGCGCCAGCAGCCAAAAGATAGGGGGAAACACTGAAGCTTTCTTT.